The 9 T cell receptor beta chains given below trace back to one sample, sequenced in a study of technical replicates of blood from several donors. Produced via immunoSEQ multiplex PCR; TCRdb's table is partial and in-frame only. The table records around 65,000 clones, approximately 89% of them present only once. Sample: PBMCs. These TCRs come from a human donor in good health. Some clones in this sample may be carry-over from other donors' samples.

The V call is TRBV6-1, the J call TRBJ1-3; maybe TRBD1 (6 bases). Germline V gives CDR1 MNHNS, CDR2 SASEGT. This CDR3 has 14 residues. Deletions cut 8 bases from V and 4 bases from J, with 15 bases between. The CDR3 DNA sequence: TGTGCCAGCTCAGGGGAGATAAACGGAAACACCATATATTTT. This sequence encodes CASSGEINGNTIYF.

This clone is a singleton in its sample. This chain joins TRBV7-2 and TRBJ2-3, with D possibly being TRBD2 (7 bases). This CDR3 comprises 15 residues. V shed 5 bases and J shed 8 bases, with 20 bases lying between them. The germline gives CDR1 SGHTA, CDR2 FQGNSA. The CDR3 loop is CASSATRGASGTQYF. In nucleotides, the CDR3 is TGTGCCAGCAGCGCAACACGGGGGGCCTCGGGTACGCAGTATTTT.

The chain carries TRBV30 and TRBJ2-7, with 11 bases aligning to TRBD2. The CDR3 has 14 amino acids. Germline CDR1 and CDR2: GTSNPN and SVGIG (reference sequence). The V gene end was trimmed by 0 bases and the J gene end by 6 bases; junction bases not matched to a gene: 4. The chain's CDR3 is CAWSVLAGAIEQYF. As DNA, the CDR3 is TGTGCCTGGAGTGTACTAGCGGGAGCGATCGAGCAGTACTTC.

The chain combines TRBV7-2 with TRBJ1-6; no clear D. In germline, CDR1 is SGHTA, CDR2 FQGNSA. The V end lost 5 bases, the J end lost 6 bases, and 14 bases lay between the germline ends. The CDR3 has 15 amino acids. CDR3 amino acids: CASSLPTVGNSPLHF. The CDR3 DNA follows: TGTGCCAGCAGCCTACCAACAGTGGGTAATTCACCCCTCCACTTT.

The chain combines TRBV7-2 with TRBJ2-1; D is perhaps TRBD2 (6 bases). This CDR3 spans 16 amino acids. CDR1 and CDR2 (germline): SGHTA, FQGNSA. V dropped 1 base and J dropped 3 bases, with 13 bases sitting between them. The DNA of the CDR3 is TGTGCCAGCAGCTTAGGCGGGACCCCCATCTACAATGAGCAGTTCTTC. Encoded protein: CASSLGGTPIYNEQFF.

V gene TRBV7-8 combines with J gene TRBJ2-1, with TRBD2 identical over 7 bases. In germline, CDR1 is SGHVS, CDR2 FQNEAQ. CDR3 length equals 15 residues. V dropped 4 bases and J dropped 4; count of bases not matched to a gene: 7. The CDR3 sequence is CASSWGGGKYNEQFF. The CDR3 DNA is TGTGCCAGCAGCTGGGGCGGGGGTAAATACAATGAGCAGTTCTTC.

This clone appeared once. The V gene is TRBV7-6, the J gene TRBJ2-2, with no clear D. Trimming stripped 6 bases from V and 6 bases from J, with 5 bases between. The CDR3 is made up of 11 amino acids. CDR1 and CDR2 from the germline V gene are SGHVS and FNYEAQ. As DNA, the CDR3 is TGTGCCAGCAGTGAGGCCGGGGAGCTGTTTTTT. Translation gives CASSEAGELFF.

The rearrangement joins TRBV5-6 to TRBJ1-1; TRBD1 is a possible D gene (6 bases). This CDR3 contains 15 residues. V shed 1 base and J shed 8 bases, with 18 bases lying between them. In germline, CDR1 is SGHDT, CDR2 YYEEEE. The CDR3 protein is CASSLRGRGSPEAFF. As DNA, the CDR3 is TGTGCCAGCAGCTTGCGGGGCAGGGGATCTCCGGAAGCTTTCTTT.

Of note for this clone: The sample holds other DNA sequences that translate to the same CDR3. The V gene is TRBV7-9, the J gene TRBJ1-1; maybe TRBD1 (5 bases). The length of the CDR3 is 15 residues. With 4 bases removed from V and 2 bases from J, the gap between germline ends came to 14 bases. Germline-derived CDR1 and CDR2 are SEHNR and FQNEAQ (reference sequence). The CDR3 DNA reads as TGTGCCAGCAGCTCCCGGGGCGGGGAAAACACTGAAGCTTTCTTT. It translates to CASSSRGGENTEAFF.